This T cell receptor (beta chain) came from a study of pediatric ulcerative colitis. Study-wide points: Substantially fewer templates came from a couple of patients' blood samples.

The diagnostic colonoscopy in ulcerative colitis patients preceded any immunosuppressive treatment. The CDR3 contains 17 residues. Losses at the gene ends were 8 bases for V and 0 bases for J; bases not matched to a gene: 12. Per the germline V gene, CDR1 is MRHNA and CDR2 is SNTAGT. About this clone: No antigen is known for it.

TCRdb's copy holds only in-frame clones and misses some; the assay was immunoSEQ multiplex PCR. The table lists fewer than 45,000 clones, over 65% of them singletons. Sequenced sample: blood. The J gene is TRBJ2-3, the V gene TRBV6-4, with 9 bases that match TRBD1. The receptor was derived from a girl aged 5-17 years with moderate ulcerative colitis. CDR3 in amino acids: CASPCPPTGGSTDTQYF. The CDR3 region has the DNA TGTGCCAGCCCCTGCCCCCCGACAGGGGGAAGCACAGATACGCAGTATTTT.